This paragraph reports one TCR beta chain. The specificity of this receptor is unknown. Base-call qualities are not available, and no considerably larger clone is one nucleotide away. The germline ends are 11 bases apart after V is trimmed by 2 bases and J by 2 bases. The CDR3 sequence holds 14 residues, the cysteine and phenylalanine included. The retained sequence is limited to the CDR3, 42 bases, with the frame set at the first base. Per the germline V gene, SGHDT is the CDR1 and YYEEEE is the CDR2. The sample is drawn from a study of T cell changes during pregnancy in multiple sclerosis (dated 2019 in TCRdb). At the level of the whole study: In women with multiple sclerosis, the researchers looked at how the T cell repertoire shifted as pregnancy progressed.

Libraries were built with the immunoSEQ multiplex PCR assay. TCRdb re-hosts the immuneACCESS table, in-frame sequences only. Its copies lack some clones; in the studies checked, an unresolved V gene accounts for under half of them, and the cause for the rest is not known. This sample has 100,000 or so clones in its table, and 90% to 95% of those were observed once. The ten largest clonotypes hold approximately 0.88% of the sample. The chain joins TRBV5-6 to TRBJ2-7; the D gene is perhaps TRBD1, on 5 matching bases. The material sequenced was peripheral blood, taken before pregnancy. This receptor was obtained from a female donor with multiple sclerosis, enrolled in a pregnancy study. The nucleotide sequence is TGTGCCAGCAGCTTCAGGGTTGGGCCCTACGAGCAGTACTTC. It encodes CASSFRVGPYEQYF. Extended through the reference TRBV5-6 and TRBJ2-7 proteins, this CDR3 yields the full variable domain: DAGVTQSPTHLIKTRGQQVTLRCSPKSGHDTVSWYQQALGQGPQFIFQYYEEEERQRGNFPDRFSGHQFPNYSSELNVNALLLGDSALYLCASSFRVGPYEQYFGPGTRLTVT.